Detailed here is one T cell receptor beta chain. Antigen specificity is unknown. The read ends 3 residues before the CDR3 terminus; that terminus is restored from the germline J gene. These data originate in a study of T cells in women clearing cervical HPV infection. Study conclusions and caveats: A classifier using richness and V gene abundances reached an AUC of 0.83.

V lost 4 bases to trimming and J lost 0 bases, with 11 bases between them. CDR1 and CDR2 from the germline V gene are KGHDR and SFDVKD. The CDR3 extends over 15 amino acids. Sequenced by immunoSEQ multiplex PCR; TCRdb stores in-frame clones only, minus some. The repertoire table contains tens of thousands of clones. V gene TRBV24-1 combines with J gene TRBJ2-5; D is perhaps TRBD1 (6 bases). The receptor was isolated from a woman between 18 and 69 years old with a cervical HPV16 infection that either progressed to CIN3+ or cleared (not recorded which). Sequencing was carried out using blood buffy coat. The sequenced CDR3 bases are TGTGCCACCAGTGACACAGGGTCGTACCAAGAGACC. It translates to CATSDTGSYQET. The full CDR3 protein reads CATSDTGSYQETQYF.